These T cell receptor beta chains were read from a single sample in a study of immune cell composition in non-small cell lung cancer. Assay used: immunoSEQ multiplex PCR; TCRdb lists only in-frame clones, some missing. The sample holds over a thousand clones, 69% seen once. Source material: lung tumor tissue. The receptors were sampled from a human donor with non-small cell lung cancer. The CDR3 runs from the conserved cysteine through the conserved F or W. D genes are given only for firm matches. A row's size may be missing; if present it is once, few, many or a size class.

cdr3_aa cdr3_nt clone_size v_call d_call j_call
CASSGQVDTEAFF TGTGCCAGCAGCGGACAGGTGGACACTGAAGCTTTCTTT . TRBV7-8 TRBD1 TRBJ1-1
CASSQGGTGDLYGYTF TGTGCCAGCAGCCAAGGGGGGACAGGGGACCTCTATGGCTACACCTTC once TRBV4-2 TRBD1 TRBJ1-2
CASSIGVTSGGARETQYF TGTGCCAGTAGTATAGGGGTGACTAGCGGGGGGGCCAGAGAGACCCAGTACTTC . TRBV19 TRBD2 TRBJ2-5
CASSFRGRGSYNEQFF TGTGCCAGCAGCTTCAGGGGGCGAGGTTCCTACAATGAGCAGTTCTTC few TRBV7-2 TRBD1 TRBJ2-1
CASSLEGLAGGGETQYF TGTGCCAGCAGCTTGGAGGGACTAGCGGGGGGGGGAGAGACCCAGTACTTC . TRBV5-6 TRBD2 TRBJ2-5
CATSRDEASASQETQYF TGTGCCACCAGCAGAGATGAGGCTAGCGCGTCCCAAGAGACCCAGTACTTC . TRBV15 . TRBJ2-5
CAWRWRGGADTQYF TGTGCCTGGAGATGGAGGGGCGGGGCAGATACGCAGTATTTT . TRBV30 . TRBJ2-3
CASGADSNQPQHF TGTGCCAGCGGGGCAGATAGCAATCAGCCCCAGCATTTT few TRBV6-5 . TRBJ1-5
CASSGRGIYEQYF TGTGCCAGCAGCGGGCGGGGCATCTACGAGCAGTACTTC once TRBV13 . TRBJ2-7
CASSLDGGRSRNEQYF TGTGCCAGCAGCTTAGATGGCGGGAGGTCTAGAAACGAGCAGTACTTC . TRBV7-9 TRBD2 TRBJ2-7
CAISGDSGGPTDTQYF TGTGCCATCAGTGGGGATAGCGGGGGGCCTACAGATACGCAGTATTTT . TRBV10-3 TRBD2 TRBJ2-3
CASSLEFSRGQGETGELFF TGTGCCAGCAGCTTGGAGTTTAGTCGGGGACAGGGAGAAACCGGGGAGCTGTTTTTT few TRBV5-6 TRBD1 TRBJ2-2
CATSRGNRGIFQPQHF TGTGCCACCAGCAGAGGGAACAGGGGCATTTTTCAGCCCCAGCATTTT . TRBV15 TRBD1 TRBJ1-5
CASKGDRGGTDTQYF TGTGCCAGCAAGGGGGACAGGGGGGGAACAGATACGCAGTATTTT . TRBV2 TRBD1 TRBJ2-3
CASSLGGVPQSRANVLTF TGTGCCAGCAGCTTAGGAGGAGTGCCACAAAGTCGGGCCAACGTCCTGACTTTC . TRBV7-7 . TRBJ2-6
CASSLTSGRAGTYRNEQFF TGTGCCAGCAGCTTAACGAGTGGGAGGGCAGGGACCTATCGGAATGAGCAGTTCTTC . TRBV7-8 TRBD2 TRBJ2-1
CASSLASDTYYGYTF TGTGCCAGTAGTCTCGCGTCCGACACCTACTATGGCTACACCTTC . TRBV19 . TRBJ1-2
CASSPDRGGNQPQHF TGTGCCAGCTCACCGGACAGGGGAGGCAATCAGCCCCAGCATTTT . TRBV18 TRBD1 TRBJ1-5
CASSKGTSGSLGLDEQFF TGTGCCAGCAGTAAAGGGACTAGCGGGAGTCTTGGATTGGATGAGCAGTTCTTC . TRBV27 TRBD2 TRBJ2-1
CASSNAVSSNEKLFF TGTGCCAGCAGCAATGCGGTCTCTTCTAATGAAAAACTGTTTTTT . TRBV21-1 . TRBJ1-4
CASSLEGTGPYEQYF TGTGCCAGCAGCTTAGAGGGGACAGGGCCCTACGAGCAGTACTTC . TRBV7-2 TRBD1 TRBJ2-7
CASSLGSGADTQYF TGCGCCAGCAGCTTAGGTAGCGGAGCCGATACGCAGTATTTT . TRBV5-1 . TRBJ2-3
CASSLRAGGPLFEQFF TGTGCCAGCAGTTTAAGAGCGGGAGGGCCTCTTTTTGAGCAGTTCTTC once TRBV27 TRBD2 TRBJ2-1
CASTKRLSIPEGYGYTF TGTGCCAGTACCAAGAGGTTATCGATTCCTGAGGGCTATGGCTACACCTTC once TRBV19 . TRBJ1-2
CASSREAGNTEAFF TGTGCCAGCAGCCGGGAGGCAGGGAACACTGAAGCTTTCTTT . TRBV14 . TRBJ1-1
CASSRYNEQFF TGTGCCAGCAGTCGCTACAATGAGCAGTTCTTC . TRBV27 . TRBJ2-1
CASSDRLTETQYF TGCGCCAGCAGTGACAGGTTGACGGAGACCCAGTACTTC . TRBV5-1 . TRBJ2-5
CASSQGGGRYGYTF TGCGCCAGCAGCCAAGGTGGAGGGCGGTATGGCTACACCTTC few TRBV4-1 . TRBJ1-2
CASSILGTRGNTIYF TGTGCCAGTAGTATCCTAGGTACAAGAGGAAACACCATATATTTT . TRBV19 . TRBJ1-3
CASSLTGTGGMSSYEQYF TGTGCCAGCAGCTTGACCGGGACAGGGGGCATGAGCTCCTACGAGCAGTACTTC few TRBV7-9 TRBD1 TRBJ2-7
CASSPLYSGKNEQFF TGTGCCAGCAGCCCCCTGTATAGCGGGAAGAATGAGCAGTTCTTC few TRBV7-6 TRBD2 TRBJ2-1
CASSLNKGAEAFF TGTGCCAGCAGCTTAAACAAAGGGGCTGAAGCTTTCTTT few TRBV7-3 . TRBJ1-1
CASSEGVSPGAETQYF TGTGCCAGCAGTGAAGGTGTTTCCCCCGGAGCAGAGACCCAGTACTTC . TRBV2 . TRBJ2-5
CASSGQGIPGELFF TGTGCCAGCAGCGGACAGGGCATTCCCGGGGAGCTGTTTTTT . TRBV6-5 TRBD1 TRBJ2-2
CASKFISEQYF TGTGCCAGCAAATTTATTTCCGAGCAGTACTTC . TRBV28 . TRBJ2-7
CASSQGAGLGYNEQFF TGCGCCAGCAGCCAAGGGGCAGGGTTGGGTTACAATGAGCAGTTCTTC large TRBV4-1 . TRBJ2-1
CASSEGLAKNIQYF TGTGCCAGCAGTGAGGGGCTAGCCAAAAACATTCAGTACTTC large TRBV2 . TRBJ2-4